Below, one TCR beta chain is given with its context. Other DNA sequences from this sample encode an identical CDR3 as well. The CDR3 has 14 amino acids. Trimming removed 5 bases at V and 2 bases at J, with 12 bases between. Germline V gene sequence: CDR1 SGHNT, CDR2 YENEEA. Libraries were prepared by immunoSEQ multiplex PCR; TCRdb keeps only in-frame clonotypes and omits some of them. Among 2 million to 3 million clones listed, roughly 93% were seen once. This entry belongs to a study of shared clonotypes between healthy human individuals. This clonotype originated in a man aged 18 to 29 in good health. Some clones in this sample may be carry-over from other donors' samples. This chain connects TRBV11-3 to TRBJ2-5, with D hard to call. The sequencing input was naive CD4+ T cells from PBMCs. Subset meaning: CD45RA+ positively selected. The CDR3, as DNA: TGTGCCAGCAGCCCCTCCCGAGGACAAGAGACCCAGTACTTC. Translated: CASSPSRGQETQYF.